The source of this T cell receptor (beta chain) is a study of cytomegalovirus exposure and HLA in healthy donors. With regard to this clone: Antigen specificity is unknown.

The V gene end was trimmed by 7 bases and the J gene end by 4 bases; junction bases not matched to a gene: 7. Germline-derived CDR1 and CDR2 are MNHNS and SASEGT. CDR3 size: 14 residues. In the PCR, 60 Vbeta and 13 Jbeta primers were used. Profiling relied on immunoSEQ multiplex PCR, and the TCRdb table lists in-frame clones only, not all of them. The sample includes roughly 120,000 clones, 55% to 75% of them seen just once. Overall study results and limits: The authors enumerated around 150 TCR beta chains as linked to cytomegalovirus.

This rearrangement joins TRBV6-1 to TRBJ2-7; 10 nucleotides line up with TRBD1. This sequence was found in a woman in her seventies in good health and CMV-seropositive. Material for sequencing was PBMCs. The CDR3 coding sequence is TGTGCCAGCAACCTGGACAGGGGGACTTACGAGCAGTACTTC. Its translation: CASNLDRGTYEQYF.